The sequence of this T cell receptor (beta chain) was determined in a study of blood T cell repertoires in COVID-19. Across the whole study: Samples taken during acute and convalescent COVID-19 were collected in the United States, Italy and Spain.

In the original workflow: Reference gene primer amplification in the assay estimated nucleated cell counts. Sequenced by immunoSEQ multiplex PCR; TCRdb stores in-frame clones only, minus some. D and trimming come from the DNA, and the V and J calls and clone size come from that table. This table holds some 250,000 clones, 82% found once. The ends lost 5 bases at V and 3 bases at J; junction bases unmatched: 6. The CDR3 is made up of 16 amino acids. Germline loops: CDR1 SEHNR, CDR2 FQNEAQ (reference sequence). This sequence joins TRBV7-9 and TRBJ2-7; 14 bases line up with TRBD2. The sequencing input was peripheral blood. The sequence came from a woman aged 18-29 years with acute or convalescent COVID-19. Here the CDR3 reads CASSKKGTSGGYEQYF. The CDR3 region has the DNA TGTGCCAGCAGCAAAAAGGGGACTAGCGGGGGCTACGAGCAGTACTTC.